What follows are 12 T cell receptor beta chains derived from one specimen sequenced in a study of CD8 T cells in Susac syndrome. Reverse transcription of about 0.5 to 1 ug RNA was carried out with random hexamers. TCRdb fed the immunoSEQ multiplex PCR reads into MiXCR, producing one record per CDR3 protein. The sample shows tens of thousands of distinct CDR3 sequences, about 91% of them seen only once. Specimen: CD8+ T cells from PBMCs. These receptors originate from a human donor with multiple sclerosis.

This sequence joins TRBV4-1 and TRBJ2-7; 13 bases fit TRBD2. This CDR3 is 16 amino acids long. Unmatched junction bases numbered 4, after V lost 1 base and J lost 4 bases. CDR1 is MGHRA and CDR2 is YSYEKL in the germline V gene. For the CDR3, the DNA is TGCGCCAGCAGCCAAGGGACTAGCGGGGGTTTGTACGAGCAGTACTTC. Protein sequence: CASSQGTSGGLYEQYF.

The rearrangement uses TRBV29-1 and TRBJ2-1; TRBD1 agrees at 9 bases. Germline CDR1 reads SQVTM; CDR2 reads ANQGSEA. The CDR3 consists of 13 residues. With 8 bases clipped from V and 4 bases from J, the junction kept 6 bases outside the gene matches. This chain's CDR3 is CSMGQGLYNEQFF. DNA for the CDR3: TGCAGCATGGGACAGGGTTTATACAATGAGCAGTTCTTC.

The chain employs TRBV6-5 and TRBJ2-5, with 14 bases aligning to TRBD2. The junction had 11 bases not matched to a gene; V was cut back by 0 bases and J by 5 bases. Germline assignment: CDR1 MNHEY and CDR2 SVGAGI. CDR3 length equals 19 residues. CDR3 protein: CASSYSATSGRGGGETQYF. The CDR3 DNA follows: TGTGCCAGCAGTTACTCGGCGACTAGCGGGAGGGGTGGTGGGGAGACCCAGTACTTC.

The count of this clonotype is one. The chain has TRBV28 and TRBJ1-1, with a possible D match to TRBD1 (5 bases). Germline CDR1 and CDR2: MDHEN and SYDVKM. V lost 6 bases and J lost 1, with 15 bases in between. The CDR3 has 15 amino acids. CDR3 sequence: CASRGLLSRNTEAFF. CDR3 DNA: TGTGCCAGCAGGGGACTTCTCTCAAGGAACACTGAAGCTTTCTTT.

The V call is TRBV13, the J call TRBJ2-1; D may be TRBD1 (6 bases). Germline V gene data show CDR1 as PRHDT and CDR2 as FYEKMQ (reference sequence). The CDR3 has 14 amino acids. Trimming pared 5 bases from V and 3 bases from J, leaving 11 bases between. CDR3 nucleotide sequence: TGTGCCAGCAGCCCCCGGGACAACTACAATGAGCAGTTCTTC. This sequence encodes CASSPRDNYNEQFF.

This clonotype appeared once. The CDR3 DNA is TGTGCCAGCAGTGAAAGGGGTTTTAGCAATCAGCCCCAGCATTTT. It specifies CASSERGFSNQPQHF. The rearrangement joins TRBV2 to TRBJ1-5, with D perhaps matching TRBD1 (5 bases). Trimming shortened V by 2 bases and J by 0 bases, and 8 bases separated the two germline ends. Germline V CDR1 and CDR2: SNHLY, FYNNEI. The CDR3 has 15 residues.

The chain employs TRBV5-6 and TRBJ1-2, with 8 bases aligning to TRBD1. CDR3 length: 15 residues. Per germline, CDR1 SGHDT and CDR2 YYEEEE. V was clipped by 0 bases and J by 3 bases; unmatched bases: 4. The CDR3 region is CASSLEAGGYYGYTF. The CDR3 DNA is TGTGCCAGCAGCTTGGAGGCAGGGGGCTACTATGGCTACACCTTC.

The chain couples TRBV7-6 to TRBJ1-3; no firm D call. CDR3 length: 15 residues. CDR1 and CDR2 from the germline V gene are SGHVS and FNYEAQ. V was cut by 3 bases and J by 2 bases, with 11 bases left in between. Here the CDR3 reads CASSFGRETGNTIYF. CDR3 nucleotide sequence: TGTGCCAGCAGCTTCGGGCGGGAGACTGGAAACACCATATATTTT.

The V and J genes are TRBV4-3 and TRBJ2-5; TRBD2 matches at 7 bases. This CDR3 comprises 15 residues. With 0 bases clipped from V and 7 bases from J, the junction kept 8 bases outside the gene matches. Germline V gene lookup returns CDR1 LGHNA and CDR2 YSLEER. CDR3 sequence (DNA): TGCGCCAGCAGCCAAGATATAGGGGCTAGCGGGACCCAGTACTTC. Protein product: CASSQDIGASGTQYF.

The CDR3 DNA reads TGCAGCGCGGACAGGGGTAGAAATCAGCCCCAGCATTTT. Translated, it gives CSADRGRNQPQHF. The genes are TRBV29-1 and TRBJ1-5; 9 bases align to TRBD1. V dropped 7 bases and J dropped 4; count of bases not matched to a gene: 5. Germline lookup yields CDR1 SQVTM and CDR2 ANQGSEA. CDR3 length equals 13 residues.

The rearrangement uses TRBV27 and TRBJ2-3, with 7 bases that match TRBD2. Germline assignment: CDR1 MNHEY and CDR2 SMNVEV (reference sequence). This CDR3 spans 15 amino acids. J lost 2 bases, V lost 4 bases, and 6 bases had no gene match. For the CDR3, the DNA is TGTGCCAGCAGTTACCTAGCGGAGACCACAGATACGCAGTATTTT. Translating it yields CASSYLAETTDTQYF.

The chain couples TRBV25-1 to TRBJ2-5; D is undetermined. This CDR3 region has 15 residues. Germline loops: CDR1 MGHDK, CDR2 SYGVNS. Deletions cut 3 bases from V and 3 bases from J, with 14 bases between. The CDR3 nucleotides are TGTGCCAGCAGTGATGCGTGGACCAGAGAAGAGACCCAGTACTTC. The encoded protein is CASSDAWTREETQYF.